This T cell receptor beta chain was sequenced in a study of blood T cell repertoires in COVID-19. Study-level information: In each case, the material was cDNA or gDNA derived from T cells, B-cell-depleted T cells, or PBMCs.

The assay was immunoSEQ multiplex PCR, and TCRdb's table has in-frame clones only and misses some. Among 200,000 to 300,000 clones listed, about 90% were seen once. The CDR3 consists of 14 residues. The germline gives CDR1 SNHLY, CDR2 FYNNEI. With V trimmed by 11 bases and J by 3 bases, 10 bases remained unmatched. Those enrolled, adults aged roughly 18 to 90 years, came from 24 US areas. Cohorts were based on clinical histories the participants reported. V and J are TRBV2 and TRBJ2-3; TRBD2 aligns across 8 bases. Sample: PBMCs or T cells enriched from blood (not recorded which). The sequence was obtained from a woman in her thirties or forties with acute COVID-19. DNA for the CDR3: TGTGCCGTGAGACTAGCGATTATGACAGATACGCAGTATTTT. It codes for CAVRLAIMTDTQYF. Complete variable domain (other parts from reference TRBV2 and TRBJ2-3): EPEVTQTPSHQVTQMGQEVILRCVPISNHLYFYWYRQILGQKVEFLVSFYNNEISEKSEIFDDQFSVERPDGSNFTLKIRSTKLEDSAMYFCAVRLAIMTDTQYFGPGTRLTVL.